This T cell receptor beta chain was recovered during a study of cytomegalovirus exposure and HLA in healthy donors. Study outcomes and limitations: The study recorded around 160 TCR beta chains that were cytomegalovirus-associated. Subsequent analysis revealed that first-cohort TCR clusters tended to co-occur in the approximately 120 validation repertoires. Generally TCR sequences proved uncommon, though certain public TCRs appeared in numerous donors.

Comment on this clone: Its target is unknown.

V was cut by 0 bases and J by 7 bases, with 14 bases left in between. The CDR3 loop spans 15 amino acids. Germline CDR1 SGHRS, CDR2 YFSETQ. A roughly 120-subject validation cohort, separate from the approximately 720-subject first cohort, supplied the donors. Assay: immunoSEQ multiplex PCR; the TCRdb copy retains only in-frame clones and omits some. The sample has approximately 150,000 clones, around 87% seen once. J is TRBJ2-1 and V is TRBV5-1; no firm D call. The sample was PBMCs. This TCR was recovered from a man aged 18 to 29 in good health and CMV-seropositive. The CDR3 DNA follows: TGCGCCAGCAGCTTGGTTGGAGTACGCCAAAATGAGCAGTTCTTC. It is translated as CASSLVGVRQNEQFF. Looking up the rest from reference TRBV5-1 and TRBJ2-1 gives the full variable domain: KAGVTQTPRYLIKTRGQQVTLSCSPISGHRSVSWYQQTPGQGLQFLFEYFSETQRNKGNFPGRFSGRQFSNSRSEMNVSTLELGDSALYLCASSLVGVRQNEQFFGPGTRLTVL.